This passage covers 25 T cell receptor beta chains from one sample sequenced in a study of blood T cell repertoires in COVID-19. The method was immunoSEQ multiplex PCR; TCRdb's version includes in-frame clones alone and lacks a portion of them. Among 110,000 to 150,000 clones listed, 78% were seen once. Specimen: PBMCs or T cells enriched from blood (not recorded which). The receptors stem from a woman in her 50s who had recovered from COVID-19.

The chain couples TRBV4-2 to TRBJ2-5, with D maybe TRBD1 (5 bases). V was cut by 3 bases and J by 5 bases, with 25 bases left in between. The CDR3 length is 18 residues. Germline CDR1 LGHNA, CDR2 YNFKEQ. The CDR3 nucleotides read TGTGCCAGCAGCCACAAGGGGTTTTGGGGCCCGATAAACGAGACCCAGTACTTC. As protein: CASSHKGFWGPINETQYF.

This chain joins TRBV28 and TRBJ2-6; 7 bases are a match to TRBD1. V trimming: 6 bases; J trimming: 0 bases; junction bases outside the gene matches: 14. Per the germline V gene, CDR1 is MDHEN and CDR2 is SYDVKM. This CDR3 region has 19 residues. CDR3 DNA: TGTGCCAGCAGCCCTCCCGGGGACAGCGACCTCTCTGGGGCCAACGTCCTGACTTTC. It codes for CASSPPGDSDLSGANVLTF. The whole variable domain, filled in from reference TRBV28 and TRBJ2-6, reads DVKVTQSSRYLVKRTGEKVFLECVQDMDHENMFWYRQDPGLGLRLIYFSYDVKMKEKGDIPEGYSVSREKKERFSLILESASTNQTSMYLCASSPPGDSDLSGANVLTFGAGSRLTVL.

The chain recombines TRBV2 with TRBJ1-2, with 7 nucleotides matching TRBD1. This CDR3 region has 13 residues. The V segment lost 4 bases and the J segment 8 bases; nucleotides outside the gene matches: 7. The germline gives CDR1 SNHLY, CDR2 FYNNEI. CDR3 coding DNA: TGTGCCAGCAGTGGGGAGGACAGGATAGGCTACACCTTC. Protein product: CASSGEDRIGYTF.

V usage is TRBV28 and J usage is TRBJ2-1; D possibly corresponds to TRBD1 (6 bases). The V gene lost 3 bases and the J gene lost 7 bases, with 13 bases spanning the gap. This CDR3 region has 14 residues. The germline V gene has CDR1 MDHEN and CDR2 SYDVKM. CDR3 in DNA: TGTGCCAGCAGTTTCCCCGGCAGGGGTAATGAGCAGTTCTTC. Amino acids: CASSFPGRGNEQFF.

The J gene is TRBJ2-4, the V gene TRBV6-6; TRBD2 aligns across 8 bases. This CDR3 is built from 15 residues. The junction had 9 bases not matched to a gene; V was cut back by 6 bases and J by 5 bases. Germline V gene sequence: CDR1 MNHNY, CDR2 SVGAGI (reference sequence). The CDR3 region is CASRSGGTSENIQYF. For the CDR3, the DNA is TGTGCCAGCAGAAGCGGGGGAACAAGTGAAAACATTCAGTACTTC.

This rearrangement joins TRBV4-1 to TRBJ1-2; D gene unclear. CDR1 and CDR2 from the germline V gene are MGHRA and YSYEKL. This CDR3 comprises 14 residues. V was shortened by 1 base and J by 6 bases, with 12 bases between the two germline ends. DNA of the CDR3: TGCGCCAGCAGCCAAGTGGCCAGGTTCAATGGCTACACCTTC. It encodes CASSQVARFNGYTF.

The chain joins TRBV3-1 (or the pseudogene TRBV3-2) to TRBJ2-7; TRBD1 might be the D (8 bases). The CDR3 is 17 residues long. V was clipped by 1 base and J by 0 bases, with 16 bases between them. Germline V gene data show CDR1 as LGHDT and CDR2 as YNNKEL (reference sequence). CDR3 bases: TGTGCCAGCAGCCAAGGGGAGGGACAGGATAGCTCCTACGAGCAGTACGTC. This encodes CASSQGEGQDSSYEQYV.

This clone has more than one count but fewer than ten. This sequence joins TRBV2 and TRBJ2-3; 8 bases are a match to TRBD1. There are 14 residues in the CDR3. V was pared by 5 bases and J by 3 bases, with 4 bases of the junction left unmatched. Germline CDR1 SNHLY, CDR2 FYNNEI. Here the CDR3 DNA reads TGTGCCAGCAGTTCCGGGACAGGAACAGATACGCAGTATTTT. It yields the protein CASSSGTGTDTQYF. Full variable domain (missing parts from reference TRBV2 and TRBJ2-3): EPEVTQTPSHQVTQMGQEVILRCVPISNHLYFYWYRQILGQKVEFLVSFYNNEISEKSEIFDDQFSVERPDGSNFTLKIRSTKLEDSAMYFCASSSGTGTDTQYFGPGTRLTVL.

The chain joins TRBV5-1 to TRBJ2-3; maybe TRBD1 (5 bases). Between the trimmed V and J ends, which lost 4 bases and 3 bases, there was a span of 12 bases. The CDR3 sequence is 14 residues long. Germline assignment: CDR1 SGHRS and CDR2 YFSETQ. CDR3 sequence (DNA): TGCGCCAGCAGCCCGCAGGGTGATACAGATACGCAGTATTTT. This codes for CASSPQGDTDTQYF.

The gene calls are TRBV5-1 and TRBJ2-7; 7 bases are a match to TRBD1. This CDR3 comprises 14 residues. V gave up 4 bases and J gave up 5 bases; unmatched junction bases: 9. Germline V lookup: CDR1 SGHRS, CDR2 YFSETQ. This CDR3 reads CASSPGTVIHEQYF. The CDR3 coding sequence is TGCGCCAGCAGCCCGGGGACAGTTATTCACGAGCAGTACTTC.

V gene TRBV7-9 combines with J gene TRBJ2-3, with 8 bases fitting TRBD1. In germline, CDR1 is SEHNR, CDR2 FQNEAQ (reference sequence). This CDR3 region has 15 residues. Trimming took 3 bases from V and 5 from J; bases not matched to a gene: 7. The DNA for the CDR3 is TGTGCCAGCAGCTTCTCGGACAGGGTGGGAGATACGCAGTATTTT. Amino acids: CASSFSDRVGDTQYF.

CDR3 DNA sequence: TGTGCCAGCAGCTCCCAGGGTGGGACTGAAGCTTTCTTT. This gives the protein CASSSQGGTEAFF. This chain connects TRBV7-2 to TRBJ1-1, with D maybe TRBD1 (5 bases). V dropped 4 bases and J dropped 5 bases, with 11 bases sitting between them. Germline values: CDR1 SGHTA, CDR2 FQGNSA. CDR3 length: 13 residues.

The chain joins TRBV7-8 to TRBJ2-1, with 9 bases lining up with TRBD1. Germline V lookup: CDR1 SGHVS, CDR2 FQNEAQ. The V segment lost 4 bases and the J segment 5 bases; nucleotides outside the gene matches: 3. The CDR3 runs 14 residues. CDR3 coding DNA: TGTGCCAGCAGCTCTTGGACAGGGGACAATGAGCAGTTCTTC. Amino acids: CASSSWTGDNEQFF.

There are a few counts of this clone. This rearrangement joins TRBV19 to TRBJ2-7; tentative D call: TRBD1 (6 bases). The CDR3 totals 14 residues. Germline CDR1 reads LNHDA; CDR2 reads SQIVND (reference sequence). The V end lost 4 bases, the J end lost 2 bases, and 12 bases lay between the germline ends. The CDR3 coding sequence is TGTGCCAGTAGTAGCGACAGGTTTGCCTACGAGCAGTACTTC. Protein product: CASSSDRFAYEQYF.

The chain links TRBV3-1 (or the pseudogene TRBV3-2) to TRBJ1-1; tentatively, D is TRBD1 (6 bases). The CDR3 runs to 13 residues. The V and J ends lost 3 bases and 6 bases respectively, with 11 bases between them. Germline V gene data show CDR1 as LGHDT and CDR2 as YNNKEL (reference sequence). The CDR3 DNA sequence: TGTGCCAGCAGCCAGGGGGGGGCGCCTGAAGCTTTCTTT. It translates to CASSQGGAPEAFF.

V is TRBV19 and J is TRBJ1-4; 7 nucleotides agree with TRBD1. V trimming: 4 bases; J trimming: 9 bases; junction bases outside the gene matches: 8. This CDR3 has 14 amino acids. Per the germline V gene, CDR1 is LNHDA and CDR2 is SQIVND (reference sequence). The CDR3 spells CASSRTGRDKKLFF. The CDR3 DNA reads TGTGCCAGTAGTAGGACAGGTCGTGATAAAAAACTGTTTTTT.

The chain couples TRBV18 to TRBJ2-3; 8 nucleotides match TRBD2. There are 15 residues in the CDR3. Germline trimming cut 2 bases from V and 0 bases from J; bases unmatched to any gene: 1. Germline V gene data show CDR1 as KGHSH and CDR2 as LQKENI. This chain's CDR3 is CASSPSGGSTDTQYF. CDR3 DNA: TGTGCCAGCTCACCAAGCGGGGGAAGCACAGATACGCAGTATTTT.

This rearrangement joins TRBV2 to TRBJ2-3, with D uncertain. CDR1 SNHLY and CDR2 FYNNEI come from the germline V gene. With 4 bases removed from V and 2 bases from J, the gap between germline ends came to 4 bases. This CDR3 comprises 12 residues. The DNA for the CDR3 is TGTGCCAGCAGTGTCAACACAGATACGCAGTATTTT. Amino acid sequence: CASSVNTDTQYF.

The chain carries TRBV20-1 and TRBJ2-2, with D perhaps TRBD2 (6 bases). Trimming took off 5 bases at V and 5 bases at J, with 6 bases between the two ends. The CDR3 consists of 11 residues. Germline V gene data show CDR1 as DFQATT and CDR2 as SNEGSKA (reference sequence). The CDR3 nucleotides are TGCAGTGCTCGGGAGACCGGGGAGCTGTTTTTT. Its translation is CSARETGELFF.

The chain couples TRBV19 to TRBJ1-2; possibly TRBD1 for D (5 bases). The CDR3 totals 13 residues. Trimming cost V 5 bases and J 6 bases, with 13 bases left between them. Per germline, CDR1 LNHDA and CDR2 SQIVND (reference sequence). The DNA for the CDR3 is TGTGCCAGTAGTTTCTTTCCCAGGGATGGCTACACCTTC. Translated: CASSFFPRDGYTF.

This clone is a singleton in its sample. Here the CDR3 reads CASRGGTMNTEAFF. CDR3 sequence (DNA): TGTGCCAGCAGGGGAGGTACCATGAACACTGAAGCTTTCTTT. This chain uses TRBV7-9 with TRBJ1-1; D gene unclear. This CDR3 contains 14 residues. Germline assignment: CDR1 SEHNR and CDR2 FQNEAQ (reference sequence). With 6 bases removed from V and 0 bases from J, the gap between germline ends came to 11 bases.

This chain uses TRBV5-4 with TRBJ1-6, with 9 bases aligning to TRBD1. Trimming at V came to 4 bases and at J to 10 bases, leaving 3 bases not matched to a gene. The CDR3 length is 13 residues. Germline assignment: CDR1 SGHNT and CDR2 YYREEE (reference sequence). The CDR3 region has the DNA TGTGCCAGCAGCCCGGACAGGGGATCACCCCTCCACTTT. Encoded protein: CASSPDRGSPLHF.

This clone was observed a few times. J is TRBJ2-1 and V is TRBV7-9, with D maybe TRBD1 (5 bases). V lost 2 bases, J lost 8 bases, and 7 bases lay in between. This CDR3 contains 12 residues. The germline V gene encodes CDR1 SEHNR and CDR2 FQNEAQ (reference sequence). The CDR3 DNA is TGTGCCAGCAGCTTATTAGGGGATGAGCAGTTCTTC. Protein: CASSLLGDEQFF.

V usage is TRBV4-2 and J usage is TRBJ2-3; D is unresolved. Germline CDR1 reads LGHNA; CDR2 reads YNFKEQ. The CDR3 spans 17 residues. Trimming removed 5 bases from V and 2 bases from J, with 20 bases in between. The DNA for the CDR3 is TGTGCCAGCAGCTCCCCACTACCAACTACCTTCACAGATACGCAGTATTTT. It specifies CASSSPLPTTFTDTQYF.

V and J are TRBV10-3 and TRBJ2-2, with 12 bases aligning to TRBD2. CDR1 ENHRY and CDR2 SYGVKD come from the germline V gene. CDR3 length: 15 residues. With V trimmed by 9 bases and J by 7 bases, 9 bases remained unmatched. This CDR3 reads CAMQPTSGGFGELFF. Here the CDR3 DNA reads TGTGCCATGCAACCGACTAGCGGGGGTTTCGGGGAGCTGTTTTTT.